This T cell receptor (beta chain) was sequenced for a study of Graves' ophthalmopathy and Graves' hyperthyroidism. Moderately to severely active ophthalmopathy under 3 months, CAS at least 3, NOSPECS at least 4. Uncontrolled infections, pregnancy, lactation or other autoimmune diseases led to patient exclusion. Notes on the study in general: Blood shared most expanded thyroid clonotypes above 0.001 frequency.

This clonotype was seen only a few times. Its antigen remains unknown. Transcripts of RNA were the source for amplifying TCR beta CDR3 regions. Second-round multiplex PCR came after first-round RT-PCR with HTBI primers. TCRdb reprocessed the multiplex PCR reads with MiXCR, giving one entry per CDR3 protein. The table includes 600,000 to 950,000 distinct CDR3 sequences, 40% detected once. The length of the CDR3 is 14 residues. Germline lookup yields CDR1 LNHDA and CDR2 SQIVND (reference sequence). V was pared by 7 bases and J by 2 bases, with 11 bases between. The sequenced sample was peripheral blood. The sequence was collected from an adult man with Graves' ophthalmopathy. The chain combines TRBV19 with TRBJ2-2; TRBD1 is a possible D gene (6 bases). The CDR3 DNA reads TGTGCCAGTAAACAGGGACCCAACACCGGGGAGCTGTTTTTT. Its protein is CASKQGPNTGELFF.